The T cell receptor (beta chain) described here comes from a study of blood T cells in healthy people across ages (dated by TCRdb to 2015 to 2017). With respect to the entire study: In model experiments, template switching captured roughly one uniquely barcoded TCR beta cDNA molecule for every two T cells. The study analyzed two additional independent replicas of 1 million unique cDNA reads from the same blood draw for two donors, one aged 18 to 30 and one aged 80 or older. To avoid experimental bias, donors of different ages were spread randomly across the sequencing lanes. Age-related changes in TCR beta repertoire diversity were measured in the study by deep sequencing normalized with unique cDNA molecular identifiers. Donors were grouped into four age groups: young (average approximately 16 years), middle-aged (roughly 38), aged (around 60) and long-lived (just over 80).

Including cysteine and phenylalanine, the CDR3 has 15 amino acids. The only DNA kept is the CDR3, 45 bases in frame from the first base. Reading the germline V gene gives CDR1 SGHRS and CDR2 YFSETQ. Germline trimming amounts to 5 bases on V and 1 base on J, with 8 as the count of junction bases outside the gene matches. Library preparation used 5' RACE. The instrument was an Illumina HiSeq 2500. A second PCR of roughly 7 to 11 cycles was performed with a sample-barcoded 5' primer and a J-beta primer mix. Each TCR beta cDNA molecule received a unique molecular identifier from a template-switch 5' adaptor carrying 12 random nucleotides. Each sample yielded at least 3 million CDR3-containing paired-end reads. The Mint cDNA synthesis kit, primed by a TRBC-specific oligonucleotide, was used to synthesize first-strand cDNA from all RNA. Following uracil-DNA glycosylase treatment, a first 18-cycle PCR with universal primers M1SS and BC2_uni_R was performed on all cDNA. As for the authors' bioinformatics: Each sample was normalized by randomly selecting 1 million high-quality reads, each carrying a distinct molecular identifier. Reads sharing molecular identifiers were discarded rather than binned into consensus sequences. CDR3 identification, clonotype clustering and error correction used MiTCR with a Q25 quality threshold and the strictest error-elimination algorithm. Lower-bound total TCR beta diversity was estimated with a nonparametric unseen species model using Euler transformation. In TCRdb, the public reads were trimmed at Q25 with fastp and aligned with MiXCR, with productive beta chains retained. Rows are combined by CDR3 protein, so each entry shows the most common genes and DNA. Here the V and J calls rest on TCRdb's processing, not on the authors' analysis. Counted in this sample were 550,000 to 800,000 distinct CDR3 sequences; approximately 29% of them appeared once. The ten biggest clones cover roughly 15% of the sample.

Study-wide conclusions, independent of this receptor: Compared with the aged group, the long-lived group had more naive CD4+ T cells, fewer expanded clones and increased TCR diversity, a pattern suggesting age selection. There was a strong correlation between observed TCR beta diversity and the percentage of naive T cells measured by flow cytometry. Because the CMV infection status of the donors was unknown, age-related changes in expanded clonotypes may potentially have been confounded. Estimates of total diversity based on one million sequenced T cells were regarded as lower bounds and as underestimates. Bulk unsorted PBMC profiling prevented conclusive comparison of naive and antigen-experienced compartments. As age increased, observed TCR beta diversity per million T cells dropped in a roughly linear way, and a significant reduction was already evident by age around 41.

Comment on this clonotype: Its antigen specificity is not known. Per-nucleotide qualities are absent, and no much larger clonotype sits a single base away.

The roughly 39 donors, aged roughly 6 to 100 years, were systemically healthy Caucasian individuals from Russia. Each donor gave around 9 milliliters of peripheral blood, collected into EDTA-treated Vacutainer tubes. PBMCs were isolated by Ficoll-Paque density-gradient centrifugation, with at least 6 million obtained per sample. Total RNA, at least 6 micrograms per sample, was extracted from PBMCs with Trizol reagent. Naive CD45RAhigh/CD27high T cell percentages were measured by flow cytometry on a PBMC aliquot from every donor. The source material was blood. The sequence was obtained from a woman older than 75 in good health. Donor details come from another sample of the same person, matched by shared clones. The chain is made from TRBV5-1 and TRBJ1-2; 7 bases in the junction line up with TRBD1. The DNA sequence is given as TGCGCCAGCAGAACTCCGGGACAGAGTAACTATGGCTACACCTTC. It translates as CASRTPGQSNYGYTF.